This is a list of T cell receptor beta chains from one sample in a study of early T cells in non-severe SARS-CoV-2 infection. From the 5' RACE reads, TCRdb called clonotypes with MiXCR, one entry per CDR3 protein. This sample yields some 34,000 distinct CDR3 sequences, of which over 8.5% are seen a single time; 9.5% to 15% belongs to the top ten. The source material was whole blood. Receptor source: an adult who was a healthcare worker with PCR-confirmed SARS-CoV-2 infection or an uninfected control (not recorded which). CDR3s include the opening cysteine and the closing phenylalanine or tryptophan. The D gene is left open where the match is weak. Not every row has a clone size; where given, it reads once, few, many or a size class.

D	length	V	J	size	DNA	CDR3
TRBD1	15	TRBV7-9	TRBJ2-4	many	TGTGCCAGCAGAAGGGACAGGGGGCCCAAAAACATTCAGTACTTC	CASRRDRGPKNIQYF
.	13	TRBV29-1	TRBJ1-2	many	TGCAGCGTTGTACACCTTCCTAACTATGGCTACACCTTC	CSVVHLPNYGYTF
TRBD1	16	TRBV15	TRBJ2-5	many	TGTGCCACCAGCAGAGATCAGGGGGCGCGACAAGAGACCCAGTACTTC	CATSRDQGARQETQYF
TRBD1	16	TRBV12-5	TRBJ2-5	many	TGTGCTAGTGGGCTCGGGGACAGGACATCCCAAGAGACCCAGTACTTC	CASGLGDRTSQETQYF
.	14	TRBV4-1	TRBJ1-1	many	TGCGCCAGCAGCTGGACAGACAAAAACACTGAAGCTTTCTTT	CASSWTDKNTEAFF
.	12	TRBV29-1	TRBJ2-7	.	TGCAGCGTTGCGGTGGGGTTATACGAGCAGTACTTC	CSVAVGLYEQYF
TRBD1	14	TRBV7-8	TRBJ2-7	.	TGTGCCAGCAGCCTAGGGGTACAGGGGTACGAGCAGTACTTC	CASSLGVQGYEQYF
TRBD1	13	TRBV28	TRBJ2-7	many	TGTGCCAGCAGGCGGACAGGGTTGGACGAGCAGTACTTC	CASRRTGLDEQYF
.	13	TRBV15	TRBJ1-6	many	TGTGCCACCAGCAGAGTCAGGGATTCACCCCTCCACTTT	CATSRVRDSPLHF
.	13	TRBV20-1	TRBJ2-3	few	TGCAGTGTGAGGCCTCGGGATTGGGATACGCAGTATTTT	CSVRPRDWDTQYF
TRBD2	15	TRBV20-1	TRBJ2-1	many	TGCAGTGCTGAGACTAGCGGAGTTTGGGGCGGTGAGCAGTTCTTC	CSAETSGVWGGEQFF
TRBD1	13	TRBV12-3/TRBV12-4	TRBJ1-2	many	TGTGCCAGCAACTCGGACAGGGTCAATGGCTACACCTTC	CASNSDRVNGYTF
TRBD1	13	TRBV29-1	TRBJ1-1	many	TGCAGCGTAAAGGACAGGGCAGGAACTGAAGCTTTCTTT	CSVKDRAGTEAFF
.	14	TRBV12-2	TRBJ1-6	.	TGTGCAAGTCGCTTAGAACTGCAGAATTCACCCCTCCACTTT	CASRLELQNSPLHF
.	13	TRBV29-1	TRBJ1-1	.	TGCAGCGTTGGTTACAGTTTGAACACTGAAGCTTTCTTT	CSVGYSLNTEAFF
.	14	TRBV14	TRBJ2-7	medium-sized	TGTGCCAGCAGCCAAGGCTTTATACCCTACGAGCAGTACTTC	CASSQGFIPYEQYF